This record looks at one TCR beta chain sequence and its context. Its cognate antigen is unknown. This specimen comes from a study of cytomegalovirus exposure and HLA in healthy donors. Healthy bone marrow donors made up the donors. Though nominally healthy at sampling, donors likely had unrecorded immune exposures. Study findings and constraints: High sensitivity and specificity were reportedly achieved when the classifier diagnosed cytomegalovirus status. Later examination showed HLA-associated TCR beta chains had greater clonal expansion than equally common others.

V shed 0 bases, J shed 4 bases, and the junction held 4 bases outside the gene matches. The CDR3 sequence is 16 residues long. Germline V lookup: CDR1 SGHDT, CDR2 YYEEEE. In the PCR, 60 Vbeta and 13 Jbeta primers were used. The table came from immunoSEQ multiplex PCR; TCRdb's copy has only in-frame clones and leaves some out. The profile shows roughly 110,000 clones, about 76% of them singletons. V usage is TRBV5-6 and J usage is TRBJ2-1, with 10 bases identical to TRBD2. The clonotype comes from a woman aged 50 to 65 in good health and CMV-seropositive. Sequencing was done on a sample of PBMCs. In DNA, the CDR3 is TGTGCCAGCAGCTTGGTCCCTAGCGGGGGTTACAATGAGCAGTTCTTC. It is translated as CASSLVPSGGYNEQFF.